The entry below describes one TCR beta chain. Per the study methods: Reference gene primer amplification gave nucleated cell count estimates. Profiling relied on immunoSEQ multiplex PCR, and the TCRdb table lists in-frame clones only, not all of them. V, J and clone size reflect that table, while D and trimming were determined from the DNA. The data contain roughly 120,000 clones, 70% to 90% of them singletons. Germline V gene sequence: CDR1 SGHTA, CDR2 FQGNSA. Trimming took 1 base from V and 5 from J; bases not matched to a gene: 12. The CDR3 is 17 residues long. The data originate from a study of blood T cell repertoires in COVID-19. Study at large: From the United States, Italy and Spain came samples of acute and convalescent COVID-19. T cells, B-cell-depleted T cells, or PBMCs supplied cDNA or gDNA.

The V gene is TRBV7-2, the J gene TRBJ2-5; TRBD2 aligns across 8 bases. This TCR came from a human donor in a cohort sampled during active COVID-19. The sample was peripheral blood. The CDR3 spells CASSLVLAGQGRETQYF. CDR3 sequence (DNA): TGTGCCAGCAGCTTAGTTCTAGCGGGCCAAGGGAGGGAGACCCAGTACTTC. Variable domain in full (rest from reference TRBV7-2 and TRBJ2-5): GAGVSQSPSNKVTEKGKDVELRCDPISGHTALYWYRQSLGQGLEFLIYFQGNSAPDKSGLPSDRFSAERTGGSVSTLTIQRTQQEDSAVYLCASSLVLAGQGRETQYFGPGTRLLVL.